A single sample is the source of the 26 T cell receptor beta chains below, sequenced in a study of CD8+CD57+ T cells in acquired aplastic anemia. Profiles of TCR beta VDJ and CDR3 were generated from a genomic DNA template. TCRdb analysed the reads with MiXCR anew, one entry per CDR3 protein. The sample consists of 150,000 to 200,000 distinct CDR3 sequences, 70% to 75% of them appearing once. For sequencing, patients were chosen who had shown expansion of CD8+CD57+ cells by flow cytometry. The sequencing input was sorted CD4+, CD8+, or CD8+CD57+ T cells (not recorded which) from PBMCs. The receptors stem from a human donor with aplastic anemia.

The chain recombines TRBV5-1 with TRBJ2-5; D is possibly TRBD1 (6 bases). Trimming removed 1 base at V and 7 bases at J, with 14 bases between. From germline, CDR1 is SGHRS and CDR2 YFSETQ. This CDR3 is built from 14 residues. CDR3 protein: CASSLMPGDGTQYF. CDR3 nucleotide sequence: TGCGCCAGCAGCTTGATGCCAGGGGACGGGACCCAGTACTTC.

The rearrangement joins TRBV19 to TRBJ1-5; D remains unclear. The CDR3 has 15 amino acids. Germline CDR1 LNHDA, CDR2 SQIVND (reference sequence). Trimming removed 7 bases from V and 1 base from J, with 14 bases in between. Here the CDR3 reads CASKFFEGSNQPQHF. The CDR3 DNA sequence: TGTGCCAGTAAATTTTTTGAGGGCAGCAATCAGCCCCAGCATTTT.

The rearrangement uses TRBV12-3 or TRBV12-4 and TRBJ2-2; 7 bases map to TRBD1. This CDR3 comprises 15 residues. V trimming: 5 bases; J trimming: 2 bases; junction bases outside the gene matches: 5. The CDR3 region is CASSPGQTNTGELFF. The DNA of the CDR3 is TGTGCCAGCAGTCCGGGACAGACAAACACCGGGGAGCTGTTTTTT.

This rearrangement joins TRBV11-1 to TRBJ2-1, with TRBD2 as a possible D gene (6 bases). In germline, CDR1 is SGHAT, CDR2 FQDESV (reference sequence). The CDR3 loop spans 13 amino acids. V shed 0 bases and J shed 14 bases, with 14 bases lying between them. The CDR3 here is CASSLAGGRIEFF. In DNA form, the CDR3 reads TGTGCCAGCAGCTTAGCGGGGGGTAGAATTGAGTTCTTC.

V usage is TRBV24-1 and J usage is TRBJ2-7; possible D gene TRBD2, 6 bases. This CDR3 is built from 11 residues. The V end was cut by 9 bases, the J end by 1 base, with 6 bases between. CDR1 KGHDR and CDR2 SFDVKD come from the germline V gene. The CDR3 is CATGGSYEQYF. The CDR3, as DNA: TGTGCCACCGGGGGGTCCTACGAGCAGTACTTC.

The chain combines TRBV10-3 with TRBJ2-5; D is perhaps TRBD1 or TRBD2 (6 bases each). Per germline, CDR1 ENHRY and CDR2 SYGVKD. The CDR3 is 11 amino acids. Trimming removed 9 bases at V and 11 bases at J, with 16 bases between. The CDR3 sequence: CAMGGYNEQYF. CDR3 bases: TGTGCCATGGGGGGCTACAATGAGCAGTACTTC.

The rearrangement joins TRBV27 to TRBJ2-3, with no clear D. In germline, CDR1 is MNHEY, CDR2 SMNVEV (reference sequence). Deletions cut 4 bases from V and 4 bases from J, with 6 bases between. CDR3 length: 12 amino acids. This chain's CDR3 is CASSYGPDTQYF. In DNA, the CDR3 is TGTGCCAGCAGTTACGGCCCAGATACGCAGTATTTT.

This clonotype was recorded at least ten times. The chain employs TRBV12-3 or TRBV12-4 and TRBJ2-5; 8 bases agree with TRBD1. Losses at the gene ends were 5 bases for V and 3 bases for J; bases not matched to a gene: 11. The CDR3 runs 16 residues. The CDR3: CASSPRRGQEEETQYF. CDR3 sequence (DNA): TGTGCCAGCAGTCCCCGCAGGGGACAGGAAGAAGAGACCCAGTACTTC.

This chain joins TRBV7-3 and TRBJ2-5; 8 bases are shared with TRBD2. The J call may not be correct, given that the DNA end is closer to TRBJ2-7. CDR1 and CDR2 from the germline V gene are SGHTA and FQGTGA. This CDR3 has 13 residues. The CDR3 spells CASSFVSGDEQYF. DNA for the CDR3: TGTGCCAGCAGCTTCGTTAGCGGGGACGAGCAGTACTTC.

This clonotype was seen a few times. The rearrangement joins TRBV7-8 to TRBJ2-7; 9 nucleotides agree with TRBD1. Germline lookup yields CDR1 SGHVS and CDR2 FQNEAQ. The CDR3 extends over 15 amino acids. V shed 5 bases and J 2 bases; nucleotides not matched to a gene: 7. The CDR3: CASSKDRGFTYEQYF. The CDR3 DNA sequence: TGTGCCAGCAGCAAAGACAGGGGGTTTACCTACGAGCAGTACTTC.

The rearrangement joins TRBV12-3 or TRBV12-4 to TRBJ2-1, with a tentative D call TRBD2 (5 bases). This CDR3 is built from 16 residues. V shed 5 bases and J shed 7 bases, with 21 bases lying between them. In DNA form, the CDR3 reads TGTGCCAGCAGTCCTCGGCGGAGTGGGAGAGTAAATGAGCAGTTCTTC. Its translation is CASSPRRSGRVNEQFF.

The J gene is TRBJ2-5, the V gene TRBV7-9; D assignment may be TRBD1 or TRBD2 (5 bases each). Deletions cut 4 bases from V and 4 bases from J, with 10 bases between. CDR1 and CDR2 (germline): SEHNR, FQNEAQ (reference sequence). The CDR3 runs to 13 residues. This chain's CDR3 is CASSWDPGETQYF. The CDR3, as DNA: TGTGCCAGCAGCTGGGACCCTGGAGAGACCCAGTACTTC.

As DNA, the CDR3 is TGTGCTAGTGGTCCTCCCCCGGGACAATCCTACGAGCAGTACTTC. Its protein is CASGPPPGQSYEQYF. The chain has TRBV12-5 and TRBJ2-7; perhaps TRBD1 as D (6 bases). Germline V lookup: CDR1 LGHNT, CDR2 FRNRAP. V was trimmed by 5 bases and J by 1 base, leaving 15 bases between them. The CDR3 has 15 amino acids. Combining the CDR3 with reference TRBV12-5 and TRBJ2-7 gives the whole variable domain DARVTQTPRHKVTEMGQEVTMRCQPILGHNTVFWYRQTMMQGLELLAYFRNRAPLDDSGMPKDRFSAEMPDATLATLKIQPSEPRDSAVYFCASGPPPGQSYEQYFGPGTRLTVT.

The rearrangement joins TRBV7-3 to TRBJ2-1; 10 bases map to TRBD2. CDR1 and CDR2 (germline): SGHTA, FQGTGA. V was pared by 2 bases and J by 8 bases, with 6 bases of the junction left unmatched. The CDR3 has 15 amino acids. In DNA, the CDR3 is TGTGCCAGCAGCTTAGGAGCGGGGGGGCCCCATGAGCAGTTCTTC. Translated, it gives CASSLGAGGPHEQFF.

The chain uses TRBV9 and TRBJ2-2; unclear D gene. Trimming shortened V by 4 bases and J by 0 bases, and 13 bases separated the two germline ends. Germline CDR1 reads SGDLS; CDR2 reads YYNGEE. The CDR3 runs to 16 residues. The CDR3 coding sequence is TGTGCCAGCAGCCCTTTACCGAATACGAACACCGGGGAGCTGTTTTTT. It is translated as CASSPLPNTNTGELFF.

This clonotype was seen a single time. The chain has TRBV7-2 and TRBJ2-7; 8 bases are shared with TRBD2. Germline assignment: CDR1 SGHTA and CDR2 FQGNSA. Unmatched junction bases numbered 11, after V lost 1 base and J lost 6 bases. The CDR3 runs 16 residues. CDR3 nucleotides: TGTGCCAGCAGCTTAGTGGCGGCGGGAGGATCGGGCGAGCAGTACTTC. It encodes CASSLVAAGGSGEQYF.

The chain links TRBV24-1 to TRBJ2-1; 12 positions match TRBD1. The CDR3 is 15 amino acids. Losses at the gene ends were 5 bases for V and 5 bases for J; bases not matched to a gene: 3. Germline CDR1 and CDR2: KGHDR and SFDVKD. The CDR3 here is CATSGDRGRNNEQFF. The CDR3 DNA reads TGTGCCACCAGTGGGGACAGGGGGCGAAACAATGAGCAGTTCTTC.

The rearrangement joins TRBV9 to TRBJ2-2; D is undetermined. Germline V lookup: CDR1 SGDLS, CDR2 YYNGEE. With 0 bases removed from V and 5 bases from J, the gap between germline ends came to 5 bases. CDR3 size: 13 residues. CDR3 DNA: TGTGCCAGCAGCGTAGAGTGGACCGGGGAGCTGTTTTTT. Translated, it gives CASSVEWTGELFF. Complete variable domain (other parts from reference TRBV9 and TRBJ2-2): DSGVTQTPKHLITATGQRVTLRCSPRSGDLSVYWYQQSLDQGLQFLIQYYNGEERAKGNILERFSAQQFPDLHSELNLSSLELGDSALYFCASSVEWTGELFFGEGSRLTVL.

The J gene is TRBJ1-1, the V gene TRBV2; D is uncertain. The CDR3 runs 13 residues. Germline V lookup: CDR1 SNHLY, CDR2 FYNNEI. The V gene lost 6 bases and the J gene lost 7 bases, with 15 bases spanning the gap. This CDR3 is CASSFNEESEAFF. In DNA form, the CDR3 reads TGTGCCAGCAGCTTTAATGAGGAGAGTGAAGCTTTCTTT.

This clonotype is a singleton in its sample. The rearrangement joins TRBV5-1 to TRBJ2-3, with unresolved D. CDR3 length: 16 residues. Between the trimmed V and J ends, which lost 4 bases and 0 bases, there was a span of 15 bases. Germline V gene lookup returns CDR1 SGHRS and CDR2 YFSETQ. CDR3 protein: CASSVGLSTSTDTQYF. The CDR3 nucleotides are TGCGCCAGCAGCGTGGGCCTTTCTACTAGCACAGATACGCAGTATTTT.

This clonotype turned up a few times. The V and J genes are TRBV7-9 and TRBJ2-1; D is perhaps TRBD1 or TRBD2 (5 bases each). V was pared by 5 bases and J by 0 bases, with 11 bases between. The germline gives CDR1 SEHNR, CDR2 FQNEAQ (reference sequence). The CDR3 is 15 residues long. The CDR3, as DNA: TGTGCCAGCAGCCCGGGACGGAGCTCCTACAATGAGCAGTTCTTC. Its translation: CASSPGRSSYNEQFF.

The chain carries TRBV5-8 and TRBJ2-7; D gene ambiguous. This CDR3 has 14 residues. Trimming removed 4 bases from V and 0 bases from J, with 11 bases in between. In germline, CDR1 is SGHTS, CDR2 YDEGEE. Here the CDR3 DNA reads TGTGCCAGCAGCCCAATTGAGAGCTCCTACGAGCAGTACTTC. Translation: CASSPIESSYEQYF.

This clonotype appeared once. The rearrangement uses TRBV6-5 and TRBJ1-4; 10 nucleotides match TRBD1. V was clipped by 6 bases and J by 12 bases; unmatched bases: 10. Germline values: CDR1 MNHEY, CDR2 SVGAGI. This CDR3 has 14 residues. Written as DNA, the CDR3 is TGTGCCAGCAGGAAAGACAGGGGGCGGGAAGAACTGTTTTTT. Amino acid sequence: CASRKDRGREELFF.

This clonotype was detected a few times. The gene calls are TRBV10-3 and TRBJ1-2, with TRBD1 identical over 7 bases. J gave up 4 bases and V 0 bases, and 11 bases lay outside the gene matches. The CDR3 loop spans 17 amino acids. Germline values: CDR1 ENHRY, CDR2 SYGVKD. CDR3 region: CAISESFMTGYGYGYTF. In DNA form, the CDR3 reads TGTGCCATCAGTGAGTCGTTTATGACAGGGTATGGCTATGGCTACACCTTC.

About this clonotype: The final CDR3 position lacks the conserved phenylalanine or tryptophan, pointing to a likely read error. J is TRBJ2-3 and V is TRBV5-1; D perhaps matches TRBD1 (6 bases). Between the trimmed V and J ends, which lost 0 bases and 1 base, there was a span of 9 bases. Germline CDR1 and CDR2: SGHRS and YFSETQ. The CDR3 covers 15 residues. CDR3 region: CASSLGGPGTDTQYI. CDR3 coding DNA: TGCGCCAGCAGCTTGGGGGGGCCCGGCACAGATACGCAGTATATT.

The V and J genes are TRBV2 and TRBJ2-2; D is undetermined. Trimming cost V 4 bases and J 5 bases, with 8 bases left between them. Per germline, CDR1 SNHLY and CDR2 FYNNEI. CDR3 length: 13 amino acids. The CDR3 nucleotides are TGTGCCAGCAGTGCACGAGGTACCGGGGAGCTGTTTTTT. Its protein product is CASSARGTGELFF.